A single sample gave rise to the 8 T cell receptor beta chains below, sequenced in a study of post-analysis software for immune sequencing data. Notes on the study in general: When patients were compared with controls, four or five TRBV segments were more frequent, TRBV5-6, TRBV5-1 and TRBV20-1 among them.

These receptors have no known antigen. Carried by the TCR beta cDNA libraries were unique molecular identifiers. TCRdb ran MiXCR on the PCR reads and lists one entry per CDR3 protein. The repertoire holds hundreds of thousands of distinct CDR3 sequences, about 53% seen once, with over 4% in the top ten. Sequenced: blood. These TCRs come from a girl aged 5-17 years with multiple sclerosis.

This clonotype was seen only a few times. The rearrangement joins TRBV20-1 to TRBJ2-5; 10 positions agree with TRBD2. The CDR3 extends over 13 amino acids. Germline assignment: CDR1 DFQATT and CDR2 SNEGSKA (reference sequence). V dropped 5 bases and J dropped 5; count of bases not matched to a gene: 5. In DNA, the CDR3 is TGCAGTGCTCAAAAAGCGGGAGGGGAGACCCAGTACTTC. Its protein product is CSAQKAGGETQYF.

The V gene is TRBV2, the J gene TRBJ1-4; 9 bases match TRBD1. CDR1 and CDR2 from the germline V gene are SNHLY and FYNNEI. This CDR3 is 15 amino acids long. V was pared by 3 bases and J by 3 bases, with 2 bases of the junction left unmatched. Here the CDR3 reads CASSERTGANEKLFF. CDR3 bases: TGTGCCAGCAGTGAGAGGACAGGGGCTAATGAAAAACTGTTTTTT. The full variable domain, completed using reference TRBV2 and TRBJ1-4, is EPEVTQTPSHQVTQMGQEVILRCVPISNHLYFYWYRQILGQKVEFLVSFYNNEISEKSEIFDDQFSVERPDGSNFTLKIRSTKLEDSAMYFCASSERTGANEKLFFGSGTQLSVL.

CDR3 sequence reads: CSVAIPTPDTQYF. CDR3 DNA sequence: TGCAGCGTTGCAATCCCTACCCCAGATACGCAGTATTTT. V usage is TRBV29-1 and J usage is TRBJ2-3; D unclear. The CDR3 is made up of 13 amino acids. V lost 4 bases, J lost 4 bases, and 12 bases lay in between. Germline CDR1 and CDR2: SQVTM and ANQGSEA.

The V and J genes are TRBV5-1 and TRBJ2-1; 8 bases map to TRBD2. V dropped 2 bases and J dropped 7; count of bases not matched to a gene: 5. The CDR3 has 14 residues. The V gene's germline CDR1 is SGHRS and CDR2 YFSETQ. CDR3 protein: CASSFTGGWNEQFF. In DNA form, the CDR3 reads TGCGCCAGCAGCTTCACGGGAGGGTGGAATGAGCAGTTCTTC.

The gene calls are TRBV10-3 and TRBJ2-1, with 7 bases identical to TRBD2. This CDR3 is 18 amino acids long. Per germline, CDR1 ENHRY and CDR2 SYGVKD. The V segment lost 0 bases and the J segment 8 bases; nucleotides outside the gene matches: 16. This CDR3 is CAISESVLTGLNPHEQFF. The CDR3 bases are TGTGCCATCAGTGAGTCGGTCTTGACGGGACTAAACCCCCATGAGCAGTTCTTC.

Concerning this clonotype itself: A read error may account for a junction end that differs from germline. This chain links TRBV20-1 with TRBJ2-3, with 10 bases matching TRBD2. CDR1 and CDR2 (germline): DFQATT, SNEGSKA (reference sequence). CDR3 length: 15 residues. CDR3 DNA: TGCAGTGTTAGACAGGGTAGCGGGAGGTCTGATACGCAGTATTTT. Protein: CSVRQGSGRSDTQYF.

V and J are TRBV5-1 and TRBJ2-1; D is possibly TRBD2 (6 bases). V lost 0 bases to trimming and J lost 5 bases, with 12 bases between them. The CDR3 extends over 15 amino acids. Germline V gene lookup returns CDR1 SGHRS and CDR2 YFSETQ. CDR3 in amino acids: CASSLEAGRNNEQFF. The CDR3 DNA reads TGCGCCAGCAGCTTGGAGGCGGGGAGAAACAATGAGCAGTTCTTC.

V and J are TRBV20-1 and TRBJ1-2; D call uncertain. Germline CDR1 DFQATT, CDR2 SNEGSKA (reference sequence). The CDR3 has 16 amino acids. V was cut by 0 bases and J by 6 bases, with 20 bases left in between. CDR3 residues: CSARDSGGRGSHGYTF. CDR3 DNA sequence: TGCAGTGCTAGAGACTCCGGAGGCCGGGGTAGCCATGGCTACACCTTC.